The subject of this entry is one TCR beta chain. The study assigned cohorts using participant-reported clinical history. During the 2 weeks before they entered the study, exposed participants had met someone with a PCR-confirmed or clinician-diagnosed COVID-19 case. This sample is drawn from a study of blood T cell repertoires in COVID-19. The wider study: There were acute and convalescent COVID-19 samples, and they came from the United States, Italy and Spain.

Germline CDR1 is SGHTA and CDR2 is FQGNSA. The CDR3 runs to 15 residues. Trimming stripped 6 bases from V and 2 bases from J, with 11 bases between. Original handling: Cell counts per sample came from amplifying reference gene primers. The method was immunoSEQ multiplex PCR; TCRdb's version includes in-frame clones alone and lacks a portion of them. V and J calls and clone size are given by that table; D and trimming were obtained from the DNA. The data show about 280,000 clones, 82% seen once. The chain joins TRBV7-2 to TRBJ2-6; no clear D gene. Material: PBMCs or T cells enriched from blood (not recorded which). This receptor was identified in a man aged 35 to 55 who had been exposed to COVID-19. CDR3 coding DNA: TGTGCCAGCAGTCGGCGGATAACTGGGGCCAACGTCCTGACTTTC. The encoded protein is CASSRRITGANVLTF.